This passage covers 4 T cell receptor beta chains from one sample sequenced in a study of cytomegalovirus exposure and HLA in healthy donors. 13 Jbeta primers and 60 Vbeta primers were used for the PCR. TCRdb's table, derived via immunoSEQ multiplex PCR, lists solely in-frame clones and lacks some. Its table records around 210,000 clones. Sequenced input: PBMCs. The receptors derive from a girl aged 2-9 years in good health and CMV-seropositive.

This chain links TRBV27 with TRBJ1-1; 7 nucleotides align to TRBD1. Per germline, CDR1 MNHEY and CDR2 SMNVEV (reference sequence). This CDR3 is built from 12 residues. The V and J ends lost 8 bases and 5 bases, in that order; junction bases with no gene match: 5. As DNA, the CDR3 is TGTGCCAGCTCTTCAGGGGGAACTGAAGCTTTCTTT. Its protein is CASSSGGTEAFF.

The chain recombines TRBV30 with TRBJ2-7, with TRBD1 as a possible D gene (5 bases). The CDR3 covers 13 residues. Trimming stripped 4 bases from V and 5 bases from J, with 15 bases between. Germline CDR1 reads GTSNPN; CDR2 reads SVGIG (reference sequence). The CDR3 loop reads CAWIDSPLNEQYF. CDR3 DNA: TGTGCCTGGATTGACAGTCCTCTCAACGAGCAGTACTTC. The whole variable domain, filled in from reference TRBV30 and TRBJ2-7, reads SQTIHQWPATLVQPVGSPLSLECTVEGTSNPNLYWYRQAAGRGLQLLFYSVGIGQISSEVPQNLSASRPQDRQFILSSKKLLLSDSGFYLCAWIDSPLNEQYFGPGTRLTVT.

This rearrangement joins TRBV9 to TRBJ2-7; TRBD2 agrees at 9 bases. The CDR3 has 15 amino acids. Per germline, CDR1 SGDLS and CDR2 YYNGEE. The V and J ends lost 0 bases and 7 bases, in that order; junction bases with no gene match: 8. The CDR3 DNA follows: TGTGCCAGCAGCGTAGGGGGTAGCGGGGGCTGGGAGCAGTACTTC. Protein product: CASSVGGSGGWEQYF.

This chain's CDR3 is CASSSGGPSTDTQYF. The DNA of the CDR3 is TGTGCCAGCAGTTCCGGGGGTCCAAGCACAGATACGCAGTATTTT. V usage is TRBV28 and J usage is TRBJ2-3; D may be TRBD2 (6 bases). V was shortened by 4 bases and J by 0 bases, with 11 bases between the two germline ends. The CDR3 consists of 15 residues. CDR1 is MDHEN, CDR2 SYDVKM, per germline. The entire variable domain, with the rest obtained from reference TRBV28 and TRBJ2-3, is as follows: DVKVTQSSRYLVKRTGEKVFLECVQDMDHENMFWYRQDPGLGLRLIYFSYDVKMKEKGDIPEGYSVSREKKERFSLILESASTNQTSMYLCASSSGGPSTDTQYFGPGTRLTVL.